This T cell receptor (beta chain) was found in a study of T cell responses to AZD1222 COVID-19 vaccine. Turning to the study itself: Second doses that came at about 4 or about 12 weeks were put together.

Assay used: immunoSEQ multiplex PCR; TCRdb lists only in-frame clones, some missing. The profile covers under 150,000 clones, with 93% appearing a single time and about 3.1% taken by the ten largest. The CDR3 covers 14 residues. Germline CDR1 SGHDT, CDR2 YYEEEE. V was trimmed by 6 bases and J by 2 bases, leaving 14 bases between them. The V and J genes are TRBV5-6 and TRBJ1-1; D is unresolved. Source: peripheral blood, taken on day 0 of AZD1222 vaccination. The TCR originated in an adult in good health. CDR3 bases: TGTGCCAGCACCCAAGCCGGGCCCAACACTGAAGCTTTCTTT. It is translated as CASTQAGPNTEAFF.